What follows is one T cell receptor beta chain and its context. What it binds is unknown. The V gene lost 4 bases and the J gene lost 2 bases, with 6 bases spanning the gap. There are 13 residues in the CDR3. In germline, CDR1 is SGHNT, CDR2 YYREEE (reference sequence). This sample was included in a study of OX40 agonist ivuxolimab in advanced cancers. Looking at the study overall: Prior therapy, whether anti-PD-1, anti-PD-L1 or anti-CTLA-4, was allowed, and more than 35% had some.

General study results and limits: With doses of 0.1 to 3.0 mg/kg, CD4+ and CD8+ blood T cells had undergone clonal expansion by week 6. Antigen specificity was not determined for the expanded peripheral T cells.

Using immunoSEQ multiplex PCR, the repertoire was profiled, and TCRdb retains in-frame clones only, with some absent. The table lists roughly 60,000 clones, approximately 86% of them singletons, with about 0.95% in the top ten. The specimen was CD4+ or CD8+ T cells sorted from blood, collected in a trial of the OX40 agonist ivuxolimab. The rearrangement joins TRBV5-4 to TRBJ2-2; no firm D call. This TCR was sampled from an adult with an advanced solid tumor such as melanoma, head and neck, liver or kidney cancer. The CDR3 loop reads CASSSQNTGELFF. The CDR3 region has the DNA TGTGCCAGCAGCAGTCAAAACACCGGGGAGCTGTTTTTT.